A selection of T cell receptor beta chains follows, all from one sample in a study of shared clonotypes between healthy human individuals. Data came from immunoSEQ multiplex PCR; TCRdb stores just in-frame clones and leaves some out. Among 2,500,000 or so clones listed, approximately 94% were seen once. Sequencing was carried out using naive CD4+ T cells sorted from blood. Every receptor here comes from a man aged 18 to 30 in good health. Both conserved end residues are part of each CDR3. Fields, in order: J gene, V gene, D gene, clone size, CDR3 protein, CDR3 DNA. The D gene is left open where the match is weak. Rows may omit the clone size; those that give it use once, few, many or a size class.

J gene: TRBJ2-7; V gene: TRBV28; D gene: NA; clone size: NA; CDR3 protein: CASSLEVEQYF; CDR3 DNA: TGTGCCAGCAGTTTAGAGGTCGAGCAGTACTTC
J gene: TRBJ1-5; V gene: TRBV30; D gene: NA; clone size: NA; CDR3 protein: CAWSPDSNQPQHF; CDR3 DNA: TGTGCCTGGAGTCCTGATAGCAATCAGCCCCAGCATTTT
J gene: TRBJ1-1; V gene: TRBV2; D gene: NA; clone size: few; CDR3 protein: CASTQSGQSIWYTEAFF; CDR3 DNA: TGTGCCAGCACCCAGTCGGGGCAGTCGATCTGGTACACTGAAGCTTTCTTT
J gene: TRBJ2-7; V gene: TRBV6-1; D gene: TRBD2; clone size: once; CDR3 protein: CASSAGTSLYEQYF; CDR3 DNA: TGTGCCAGCAGTGCCGGGACTAGCCTCTACGAGCAGTACTTC
J gene: TRBJ2-3; V gene: TRBV19; D gene: NA; clone size: NA; CDR3 protein: CASAGNTDTQYF; CDR3 DNA: TGTGCCAGCGCGGGGAACACAGATACGCAGTATTTT
J gene: TRBJ1-5; V gene: TRBV2; D gene: NA; clone size: NA; CDR3 protein: CASSLSHSNQPQHF; CDR3 DNA: TGTGCCAGCAGTCTATCACATAGCAATCAGCCCCAGCATTTT
J gene: TRBJ2-7; V gene: TRBV7-2; D gene: TRBD2; clone size: NA; CDR3 protein: CASSLDPGRAHEQYF; CDR3 DNA: TGTGCCAGCAGCTTAGACCCCGGGAGGGCGCACGAGCAGTACTTC
J gene: TRBJ1-2; V gene: TRBV25-1; D gene: TRBD1; clone size: NA; CDR3 protein: CASSDPRGVTF; CDR3 DNA: TGTGCCAGCAGTGACCCCAGGGGGGTTACCTTC
J gene: TRBJ1-1; V gene: TRBV25-1; D gene: NA; clone size: NA; CDR3 protein: CASSERSVGNTEAFF; CDR3 DNA: TGTGCCAGCAGTGAAAGGAGTGTGGGGAACACTGAAGCTTTCTTT
J gene: TRBJ1-1; V gene: TRBV6-4; D gene: NA; clone size: few; CDR3 protein: CASSPEGGAMNTEAFF; CDR3 DNA: TGTGCCAGCAGTCCCGAGGGGGGCGCAATGAACACTGAAGCTTTCTTT
J gene: TRBJ1-6; V gene: TRBV7-2; D gene: NA; clone size: NA; CDR3 protein: CASSSPGLRNSPLHF; CDR3 DNA: TGTGCCAGCAGCTCTCCGGGACTGAGAAATTCACCCCTCCACTTT
J gene: TRBJ2-3; V gene: TRBV11-2; D gene: TRBD2; clone size: NA; CDR3 protein: CASSFTSGRAVARTDTQYF; CDR3 DNA: TGTGCCAGCAGCTTCACTAGCGGGAGGGCCGTAGCCCGCACAGATACGCAGTATTTT
J gene: TRBJ1-2; V gene: TRBV28; D gene: TRBD1; clone size: NA; CDR3 protein: CASSPRDRGYTF; CDR3 DNA: TGTGCCAGCAGTCCTAGGGACAGGGGCTACACCTTC
J gene: TRBJ1-1; V gene: TRBV30; D gene: NA; clone size: few; CDR3 protein: CAWSPGLSNTEAFF; CDR3 DNA: TGTGCCTGGAGCCCCGGACTGTCGAACACTGAAGCTTTCTTT
J gene: TRBJ2-7; V gene: TRBV2; D gene: TRBD2; clone size: once; CDR3 protein: CASSSTWTSGAYEQYF; CDR3 DNA: TGTGCCAGCAGTTCCACGTGGACTAGCGGGGCCTACGAGCAGTACTTC
J gene: TRBJ2-1; V gene: TRBV6-6; D gene: NA; clone size: NA; CDR3 protein: CASSFTGHNEQFF; CDR3 DNA: TGTGCCAGCAGTTTCACGGGACACAATGAGCAGTTCTTC
J gene: TRBJ1-2; V gene: TRBV5-6; D gene: NA; clone size: NA; CDR3 protein: CASSLVVRIEPLSGGYTF; CDR3 DNA: TGTGCCAGCAGCTTGGTCGTGCGGATTGAACCGCTCTCAGGCGGCTACACCTTC
J gene: TRBJ1-2; V gene: TRBV28; D gene: NA; clone size: NA; CDR3 protein: CASRGGGGVGYTF; CDR3 DNA: TGTGCCAGTCGTGGAGGAGGGGGAGTCGGCTACACCTTC
J gene: TRBJ1-3; V gene: TRBV19; D gene: NA; clone size: NA; CDR3 protein: CASSIGYGIGNTIYF; CDR3 DNA: TGTGCCAGTAGTATAGGATACGGAATTGGAAACACCATATATTTT
J gene: TRBJ2-7; V gene: TRBV19; D gene: TRBD1; clone size: NA; CDR3 protein: CASRGQGNEQYF; CDR3 DNA: TGTGCCAGTAGGGGACAGGGTAACGAGCAGTACTTC
J gene: TRBJ1-4; V gene: TRBV15; D gene: NA; clone size: once; CDR3 protein: CATSRVGSQNEKLFF; CDR3 DNA: TGTGCCACCAGCAGAGTTGGGTCGCAGAATGAAAAACTGTTTTTT
J gene: TRBJ2-7; V gene: TRBV21-1; D gene: NA; clone size: NA; CDR3 protein: CASSSGQGPYEQYF; CDR3 DNA: TGTGCCAGCAGCTCCGGACAGGGCCCCTACGAGCAGTACTTC
J gene: TRBJ1-4; V gene: TRBV7-3; D gene: TRBD1; clone size: NA; CDR3 protein: CASSPCNGTGGEKLFF; CDR3 DNA: TGTGCCAGCAGCCCTTGTAACGGGACAGGGGGAGAAAAACTGTTTTTT
J gene: TRBJ1-5; V gene: TRBV7-2; D gene: TRBD1; clone size: few; CDR3 protein: CASSLSGTGLKPQHF; CDR3 DNA: TGTGCCAGCAGCTTATCTGGGACAGGTCTAAAGCCCCAGCATTTT
J gene: TRBJ2-7; V gene: TRBV28; D gene: NA; clone size: NA; CDR3 protein: CASSLGGRDSYEQYF; CDR3 DNA: TGTGCCAGCAGTTTAGGTGGCCGAGACTCCTACGAGCAGTACTTC
J gene: TRBJ2-7; V gene: TRBV27; D gene: TRBD1; clone size: NA; CDR3 protein: CASSLGTGRGEQYF; CDR3 DNA: TGTGCCAGCAGTTTGGGGACAGGGAGGGGCGAGCAGTACTTC
J gene: TRBJ1-1; V gene: TRBV28; D gene: NA; clone size: NA; CDR3 protein: CASSKVAEAFF; CDR3 DNA: TGTGCCAGCAGTAAAGTAGCTGAAGCTTTCTTT
J gene: TRBJ1-2; V gene: TRBV7-3; D gene: NA; clone size: NA; CDR3 protein: CASSPGGMNYGYTF; CDR3 DNA: TGTGCCAGCAGTCCCGGGGGAATGAACTATGGCTACACCTTC
J gene: TRBJ1-3; V gene: TRBV6-9; D gene: NA; clone size: NA; CDR3 protein: CASSYFPPLNSGNTIYF; CDR3 DNA: TGTGCCAGCAGTTATTTTCCCCCACTTAACTCTGGAAACACCATATATTTT
J gene: TRBJ1-1; V gene: TRBV6-6; D gene: NA; clone size: NA; CDR3 protein: CASSLQENTEAFF; CDR3 DNA: TGTGCCAGCAGTTTGCAGGAGAACACTGAAGCTTTCTTT
J gene: TRBJ2-1; V gene: TRBV5-6; D gene: TRBD1; clone size: NA; CDR3 protein: CASSLEGQGWDEQFF; CDR3 DNA: TGTGCCAGCAGCTTGGAGGGACAGGGGTGGGATGAGCAGTTCTTC
J gene: TRBJ2-3; V gene: TRBV9; D gene: NA; clone size: NA; CDR3 protein: CASSVAAQSWPDTQYF; CDR3 DNA: TGTGCCAGCAGCGTAGCGGCCCAGTCTTGGCCGGATACGCAGTATTTT
J gene: TRBJ1-1; V gene: TRBV13; D gene: TRBD1; clone size: NA; CDR3 protein: CASTLTGSKNTEAFF; CDR3 DNA: TGTGCCAGCACCTTGACAGGGAGCAAGAACACTGAAGCTTTCTTT
J gene: TRBJ2-7; V gene: TRBV10-3; D gene: NA; clone size: NA; CDR3 protein: CAISLHTPFYEQYF; CDR3 DNA: TGTGCCATCAGTCTCCATACCCCTTTCTACGAGCAGTACTTC
J gene: TRBJ2-7; V gene: TRBV4-1; D gene: TRBD2; clone size: NA; CDR3 protein: CASSQSLGLAIYEQYF; CDR3 DNA: TGCGCCAGCAGCCAATCCCTGGGACTAGCGATCTACGAGCAGTACTTC
J gene: TRBJ1-4; V gene: TRBV5-1; D gene: TRBD1; clone size: NA; CDR3 protein: CASSPRDSATNEKLFF; CDR3 DNA: TGCGCCAGCAGCCCCCGGGACAGTGCAACTAATGAAAAACTGTTTTTT
J gene: TRBJ1-5; V gene: TRBV18; D gene: NA; clone size: NA; CDR3 protein: CASSPYSQRQPQHF; CDR3 DNA: TGTGCCAGCTCACCGTATTCCCAGCGTCAGCCCCAGCATTTT
J gene: TRBJ1-5; V gene: TRBV7-9; D gene: TRBD1; clone size: NA; CDR3 protein: CASSFQGGNQPQHF; CDR3 DNA: TGTGCCAGCAGCTTTCAGGGGGGGAATCAGCCCCAGCATTTT
J gene: TRBJ2-7; V gene: TRBV5-6; D gene: TRBD2; clone size: NA; CDR3 protein: CASSQGLNYEQYF; CDR3 DNA: TGTGCCAGCAGCCAGGGACTAAACTACGAGCAGTACTTC
J gene: TRBJ2-3; V gene: TRBV10-3; D gene: TRBD1; clone size: NA; CDR3 protein: CAISDPGRGLADTQYF; CDR3 DNA: TGTGCCATCAGTGATCCCGGCAGGGGGCTCGCAGATACGCAGTATTTT
J gene: TRBJ2-5; V gene: TRBV7-9; D gene: TRBD2; clone size: NA; CDR3 protein: CASSTSGGKKETQYF; CDR3 DNA: TGTGCCAGTTCGACTAGCGGGGGGAAAAAAGAGACCCAGTACTTC
J gene: TRBJ1-5; V gene: TRBV18; D gene: TRBD1; clone size: NA; CDR3 protein: CASSQQGAGSNQPQHF; CDR3 DNA: TGTGCCAGCTCACAGCAGGGGGCGGGGAGCAATCAGCCCCAGCATTTT
J gene: TRBJ2-7; V gene: TRBV5-4; D gene: NA; clone size: NA; CDR3 protein: CAPSLVGATPYEQYF; CDR3 DNA: TGTGCCCCCAGCTTGGTGGGGGCGACCCCTTACGAGCAGTACTTC
J gene: TRBJ1-3; V gene: TRBV19; D gene: TRBD1; clone size: NA; CDR3 protein: CASNRDRARDTIYF; CDR3 DNA: TGTGCCAGTAACCGGGACAGGGCTCGTGACACCATATATTTT
J gene: TRBJ2-6; V gene: TRBV27; D gene: NA; clone size: NA; CDR3 protein: CASSLRFSGANVLTF; CDR3 DNA: TGTGCCAGCAGTCTGAGATTCTCTGGGGCCAACGTCCTGACTTTC
J gene: TRBJ2-1; V gene: TRBV7-2; D gene: TRBD2; clone size: NA; CDR3 protein: CASSLGREGRNEQFF; CDR3 DNA: TGTGCCAGCAGCTTAGGGCGGGAGGGCCGCAATGAGCAGTTCTTC
J gene: TRBJ2-7; V gene: TRBV6-5; D gene: TRBD2; clone size: NA; CDR3 protein: CASSRTSGQYEQYF; CDR3 DNA: TGTGCCAGCAGTAGGACTAGCGGACAATACGAGCAGTACTTC
J gene: TRBJ2-5; V gene: TRBV2; D gene: TRBD2; clone size: NA; CDR3 protein: CASSEGLAGGQETQYF; CDR3 DNA: TGTGCCAGCAGTGAAGGTCTAGCGGGAGGACAAGAGACCCAGTACTTC
J gene: TRBJ2-1; V gene: TRBV30; D gene: TRBD2; clone size: NA; CDR3 protein: CAWATSGRGNEQFF; CDR3 DNA: TGTGCCTGGGCGACTAGCGGGAGGGGTAATGAGCAGTTCTTC